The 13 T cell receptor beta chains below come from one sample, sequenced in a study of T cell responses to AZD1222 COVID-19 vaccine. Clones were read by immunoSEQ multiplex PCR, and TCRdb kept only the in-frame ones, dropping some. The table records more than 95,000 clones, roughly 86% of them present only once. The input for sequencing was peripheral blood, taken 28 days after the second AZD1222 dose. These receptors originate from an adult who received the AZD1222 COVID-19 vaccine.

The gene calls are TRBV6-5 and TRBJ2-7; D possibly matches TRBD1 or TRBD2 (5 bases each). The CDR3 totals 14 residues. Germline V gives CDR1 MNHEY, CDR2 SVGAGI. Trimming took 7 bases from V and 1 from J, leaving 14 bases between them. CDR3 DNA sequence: TGTGCCAGCACTCCGGGACCGGAGTCCTACGAGCAGTACTTC. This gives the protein CASTPGPESYEQYF.

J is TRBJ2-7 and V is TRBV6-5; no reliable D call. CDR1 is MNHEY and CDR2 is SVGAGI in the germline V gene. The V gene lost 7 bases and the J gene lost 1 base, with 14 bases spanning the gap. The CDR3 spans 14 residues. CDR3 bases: TGTGCCAGCACTAATAACCCTACTTCCTACGAGCAGTACTTC. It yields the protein CASTNNPTSYEQYF.

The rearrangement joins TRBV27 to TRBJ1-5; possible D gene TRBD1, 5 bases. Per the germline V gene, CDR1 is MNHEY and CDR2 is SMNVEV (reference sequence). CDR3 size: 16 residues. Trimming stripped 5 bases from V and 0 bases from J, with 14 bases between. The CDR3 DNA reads TGTGCCAGCAGTCCTTTAGGACAAAATAGCAATCAGCCCCAGCATTTT. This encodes CASSPLGQNSNQPQHF.

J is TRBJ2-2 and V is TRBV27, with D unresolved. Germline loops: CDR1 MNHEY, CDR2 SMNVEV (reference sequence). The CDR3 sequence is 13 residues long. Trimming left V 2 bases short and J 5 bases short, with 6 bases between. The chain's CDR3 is CASSLIGTGELFF. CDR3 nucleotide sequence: TGTGCCAGCAGTTTAATAGGTACCGGGGAGCTGTTTTTT.

CDR3 protein: CASSPLLALVEGYTF. CDR3 DNA sequence: TGTGCCAGCAGCCCCCTCTTGGCATTAGTTGAGGGCTACACCTTC. The V gene is TRBV28, the J gene TRBJ1-2; D gene uncertain. CDR3 length equals 15 residues. V lost 6 bases and J 8 bases, leaving 22 bases between the germline ends. Germline assignment: CDR1 MDHEN and CDR2 SYDVKM.

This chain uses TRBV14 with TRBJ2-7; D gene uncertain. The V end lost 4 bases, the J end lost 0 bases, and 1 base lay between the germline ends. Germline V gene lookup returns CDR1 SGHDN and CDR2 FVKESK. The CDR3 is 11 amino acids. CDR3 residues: CASSPSYEQYF. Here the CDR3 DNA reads TGTGCCAGCAGCCCCTCCTACGAGCAGTACTTC.

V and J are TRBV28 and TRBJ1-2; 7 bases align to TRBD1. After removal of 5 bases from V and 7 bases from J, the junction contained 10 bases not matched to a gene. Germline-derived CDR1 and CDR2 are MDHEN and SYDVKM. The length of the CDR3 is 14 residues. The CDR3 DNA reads TGTGCCAGCAGTGGAGACAGGGTGCTACCTGGCTACACCTTC. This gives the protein CASSGDRVLPGYTF.

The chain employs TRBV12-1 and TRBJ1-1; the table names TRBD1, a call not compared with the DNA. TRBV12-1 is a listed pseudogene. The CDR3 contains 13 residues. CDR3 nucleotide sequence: TGTGCCAGCAACGGGACAGTGAACACTGAAGCTTTCTTT. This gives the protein CASNGTVNTEAFF.

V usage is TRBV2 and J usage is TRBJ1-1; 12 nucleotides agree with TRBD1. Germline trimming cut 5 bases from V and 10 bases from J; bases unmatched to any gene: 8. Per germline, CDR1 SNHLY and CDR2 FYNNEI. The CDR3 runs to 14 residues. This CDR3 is CASSSTGTGGLAFF. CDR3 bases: TGTGCCAGCAGTAGTACCGGGACAGGGGGCTTAGCTTTCTTT.

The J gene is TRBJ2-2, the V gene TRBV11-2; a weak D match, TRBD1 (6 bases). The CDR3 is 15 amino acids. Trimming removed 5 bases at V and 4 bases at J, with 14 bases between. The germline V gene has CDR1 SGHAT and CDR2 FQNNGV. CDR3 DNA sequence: TGTGCCAGCAGCCACGGACAGACTGGCACCGGGGAGCTGTTTTTT. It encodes CASSHGQTGTGELFF.

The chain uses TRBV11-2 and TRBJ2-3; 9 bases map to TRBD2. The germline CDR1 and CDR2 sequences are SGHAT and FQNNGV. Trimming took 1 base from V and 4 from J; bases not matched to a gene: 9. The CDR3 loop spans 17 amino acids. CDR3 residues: CASSLVFSGGSSDTQYF. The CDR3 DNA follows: TGTGCCAGCAGCTTAGTCTTTAGCGGGGGAAGTTCAGATACGCAGTATTTT. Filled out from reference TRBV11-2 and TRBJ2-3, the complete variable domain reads EAGVAQSPRYKIIEKRQSVAFWCNPISGHATLYWYQQILGQGPKLLIQFQNNGVVDDSQLPKDRFSAERLKGVDSTLKIQPAKLEDSAVYLCASSLVFSGGSSDTQYFGPGTRLTVL.

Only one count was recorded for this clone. CDR3 loop: CASSGGSYNSPLHF. The DNA of the CDR3 is TGCGCCAGCTCCGGGGGGTCCTATAATTCACCCCTCCACTTT. The chain couples TRBV5-1 to TRBJ1-6; D possibly corresponds to TRBD1 (5 bases). From germline, CDR1 is SGHRS and CDR2 YFSETQ. V was shortened by 7 bases and J by 1 base, with 9 bases between the two germline ends. The CDR3 covers 14 residues.

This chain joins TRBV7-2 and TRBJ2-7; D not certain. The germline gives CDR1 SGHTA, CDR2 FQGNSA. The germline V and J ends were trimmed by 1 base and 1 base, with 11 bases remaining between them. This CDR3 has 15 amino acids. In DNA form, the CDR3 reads TGTGCCAGCAGCTTAGGGCAGACCCGATCCTACGAGCAGTACTTC. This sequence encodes CASSLGQTRSYEQYF.